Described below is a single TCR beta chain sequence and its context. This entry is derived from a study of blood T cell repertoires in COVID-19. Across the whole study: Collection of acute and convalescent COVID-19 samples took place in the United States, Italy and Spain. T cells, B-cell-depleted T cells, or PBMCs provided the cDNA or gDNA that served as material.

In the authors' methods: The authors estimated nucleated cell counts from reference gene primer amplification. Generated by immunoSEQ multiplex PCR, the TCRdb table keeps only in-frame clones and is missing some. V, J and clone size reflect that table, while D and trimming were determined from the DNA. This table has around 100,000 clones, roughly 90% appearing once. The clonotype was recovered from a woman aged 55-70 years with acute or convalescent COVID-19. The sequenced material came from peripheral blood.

CDR3 residues: CASSGGTGFGDAFF. In DNA form, the CDR3 reads TGTGCCAGCAGCGGCGGGACAGGGTTCGGTGACGCTTTCTTT. The J gene is TRBJ1-1, the V gene TRBV3-1 (or the pseudogene TRBV3-2); TRBD1 matches at 9 bases. The CDR3 is 14 amino acids. Germline V gives CDR1 LGHDT, CDR2 YNNKEL (reference sequence). V lost 5 bases, J lost 11 bases, and 12 bases stayed unmatched.